This TCR beta chain was observed in a study of OX40 agonist ivuxolimab in advanced cancers. Background on the study: Those treated in dose escalation had hepatocellular carcinoma, melanoma, renal cell cancer or head and neck cancer. Whole-study findings and limits: Normalized expansion of T-cell clones was also low for some nonresponders.

Germline CDR1 reads KGHSH; CDR2 reads LQKENI. This CDR3 contains 14 residues. The junction had 2 bases not matched to a gene; V was cut back by 3 bases and J by 4 bases. The data were produced by immunoSEQ multiplex PCR, yet TCRdb's version contains in-frame clones alone and is incomplete. The profile shows 50,000 to 70,000 clones, around nine tenths of them singletons. In regard to this clone: As yet, its antigen is unknown.

This sequence originates from an adult with an advanced solid tumor such as melanoma, head and neck, liver or kidney cancer. The source material was CD4+ or CD8+ T cells sorted from blood, sampled in a trial of the OX40 agonist ivuxolimab. The J gene is TRBJ2-2, the V gene TRBV18, with 7 bases identical to TRBD1. CDR3 sequence (DNA): TGTGCCAGCTCACCGGGACAGCGCACCGGGGAGCTGTTTTTT. Its translation: CASSPGQRTGELFF.